The rows below give T cell receptor beta chains drawn from one sample of a study of blood T cells in healthy people across ages. TCRdb redid the calling of the 5' RACE reads with MiXCR, one entry per CDR3 protein. The table lists roughly 1,500,000 distinct CDR3 sequences, about 31% of them singletons. Sequenced input: blood. The receptors stem from a woman in her twenties or thirties in good health. Each CDR3 is given with its conserved first and last residue. A D gene is named only where the DNA matches it firmly. Clone size is not always given. Where it is, it says once, few, many or a class for expanded clones.

CDR3nt: TGTGCCAGCAGTTTCTCGGGAAGGAGCTCCTACAATGAGCAGTTCTTC
CDR3aa: CASSFSGRSSYNEQFF
d_gene: -
j_gene: TRBJ2-1
v_gene: TRBV7-9
abundance: many

CDR3nt: TGCAGTGTTAAGGTCCGAGCGCCAAGAGAGACCCAGTACTTC
CDR3aa: CSVKVRAPRETQYF
d_gene: -
j_gene: TRBJ2-5
v_gene: TRBV20-1
abundance: -

CDR3nt: TGTGCCAGCACCTCCGAGCAGGACTTCTCCTACGAGCAGTACTTC
CDR3aa: CASTSEQDFSYEQYF
d_gene: -
j_gene: TRBJ2-7
v_gene: TRBV28
abundance: few

CDR3nt: TGTGCCTGGACGGACAGGGACCTTGAAGCTTTCTTT
CDR3aa: CAWTDRDLEAFF
d_gene: TRBD1
j_gene: TRBJ1-1
v_gene: TRBV30
abundance: -

CDR3nt: TGCGCCAGCAGCACTGGCGGGACAGCGACAAACACTGAAGCTTTCTTT
CDR3aa: CASSTGGTATNTEAFF
d_gene: TRBD1
j_gene: TRBJ1-1
v_gene: TRBV5-1
abundance: few

CDR3nt: TGCGCCAGCAGCTCCCGGGACAGGGGGTATAGTGAGCAGTTCTTC
CDR3aa: CASSSRDRGYSEQFF
d_gene: TRBD1
j_gene: TRBJ2-1
v_gene: TRBV5-1
abundance: few

CDR3nt: TGTGCCAGCAGCTCCAACCCCGGGACGGCCACAGATACGCAGTATTTT
CDR3aa: CASSSNPGTATDTQYF
d_gene: -
j_gene: TRBJ2-3
v_gene: TRBV11-2
abundance: -

CDR3nt: TGTGCCAGCAGCACGACGGTTGGAGAGACCCAGTACTTC
CDR3aa: CASSTTVGETQYF
d_gene: -
j_gene: TRBJ2-5
v_gene: TRBV11-2
abundance: -

CDR3nt: TGTGCCAGCAGGCCCGTTAAATTACAGGGTCAGGCCCAGTACTTC
CDR3aa: CASRPVKLQGQAQYF
d_gene: -
j_gene: TRBJ2-5
v_gene: TRBV28
abundance: -

CDR3nt: TGCAGTGCGGACCGGGGAAAGGCTGGCACAGATACGCAGTATTTT
CDR3aa: CSADRGKAGTDTQYF
d_gene: -
j_gene: TRBJ2-3
v_gene: TRBV20-1
abundance: many

CDR3nt: TGCAGTGTTCGGATCCAGGGGGCGCGGGGCTACACCGGGGAGCTGTTTTTT
CDR3aa: CSVRIQGARGYTGELFF
d_gene: TRBD1
j_gene: TRBJ2-2
v_gene: TRBV29-1
abundance: -

CDR3nt: TGTACCAGCAGCCCAGGACAGGGAAGTGGCTACACCTTC
CDR3aa: CTSSPGQGSGYTF
d_gene: TRBD1
j_gene: TRBJ1-2
v_gene: TRBV7-9
abundance: -

CDR3nt: TGTGCCAGCAGGGGTCAGACTAACTACAATGAGCAGTTCTTC
CDR3aa: CASRGQTNYNEQFF
d_gene: -
j_gene: TRBJ2-1
v_gene: TRBV6-1
abundance: few

CDR3nt: TGTGCCAGCAGTGAAGTCTCGGTACCTAACTATGACGGCTACACCTTC
CDR3aa: CASSEVSVPNYDGYTF
d_gene: -
j_gene: TRBJ1-2
v_gene: TRBV6-1
abundance: -

CDR3nt: TGCGCCAGCAGCTTGAATTCCAGGGGCGCAGATACGCAGTATTTT
CDR3aa: CASSLNSRGADTQYF
d_gene: -
j_gene: TRBJ2-3
v_gene: TRBV5-1
abundance: -

CDR3nt: TGTGCCAGCAGCTTCTTAGGCTCGGAGACCCAGTACTTC
CDR3aa: CASSFLGSETQYF
d_gene: -
j_gene: TRBJ2-5
v_gene: TRBV7-3
abundance: many

CDR3nt: TGTGCCACCAGTGAAAGGACACCCGAAGAGACCCAGTACTTC
CDR3aa: CATSERTPEETQYF
d_gene: -
j_gene: TRBJ2-5
v_gene: TRBV24-1
abundance: few

CDR3nt: TGTGCCAGCAGCTTAGCGGGACTACTTGAGACCCAGTACTTC
CDR3aa: CASSLAGLLETQYF
d_gene: TRBD2
j_gene: TRBJ2-5
v_gene: TRBV7-2
abundance: -

CDR3nt: TGTGCCAGCAGCTTACTTCAGGGGGCTGTCACCGGGGAGCTGTTTTTT
CDR3aa: CASSLLQGAVTGELFF
d_gene: TRBD1
j_gene: TRBJ2-2
v_gene: TRBV7-3
abundance: few

CDR3nt: TGTGCCAGCAGCTTAGGGGAGCTGGGCAGGCGAGAGACCCAGTACTTC
CDR3aa: CASSLGELGRRETQYF
d_gene: -
j_gene: TRBJ2-5
v_gene: TRBV7-9
abundance: -

CDR3nt: TGTGCCAGCAGCCTGGCGGGACTAGCGGGAGGGGGGTCCTACAATGAGCAGTTCTTC
CDR3aa: CASSLAGLAGGGSYNEQFF
d_gene: TRBD2
j_gene: TRBJ2-1
v_gene: TRBV28
abundance: -

CDR3nt: TGTGCCAGCAGCTTAACCGCGGCTATATACAATGAGCAGTACTTC
CDR3aa: CASSLTAAIYNEQYF
d_gene: -
j_gene: TRBJ2-5
v_gene: TRBV7-3
abundance: few

CDR3nt: TGCAGTGGACAGGGAGAGACTGAAGCTTTCTTT
CDR3aa: CSGQGETEAFF
d_gene: TRBD1
j_gene: TRBJ1-1
v_gene: TRBV20-1
abundance: -

CDR3nt: TGTGCCACCAGCAAGCCAGGCTCTGGGGCCAACGTCCTGACTTTC
CDR3aa: CATSKPGSGANVLTF
d_gene: -
j_gene: TRBJ2-6
v_gene: TRBV15
abundance: -

CDR3nt: TGCGCCAGCAGCCAAGATTGGGACTCCTACAATGAGCGGTTCTTC
CDR3aa: CASSQDWDSYNERFF
d_gene: -
j_gene: TRBJ2-1
v_gene: TRBV4-1
abundance: -

CDR3nt: TGTGCCAGCAGTACGCCGGGACTCGGAACTCAGCCCCAGCATTTT
CDR3aa: CASSTPGLGTQPQHF
d_gene: -
j_gene: TRBJ1-5
v_gene: TRBV28
abundance: -

CDR3nt: TGTGCCAGCAGTTACTCGACCGGGACAGGGCACTATGGCTACACCTTC
CDR3aa: CASSYSTGTGHYGYTF
d_gene: TRBD1
j_gene: TRBJ1-2
v_gene: TRBV6-5
abundance: -

CDR3nt: TGTGCCAGCAGCTTCCGGGGGGGCCTCTACGAGCAGTACTTC
CDR3aa: CASSFRGGLYEQYF
d_gene: TRBD2
j_gene: TRBJ2-7
v_gene: TRBV11-2
abundance: -

CDR3nt: TGCGCCAGCAGCTTGGAAACAAGGGGCGCAAATAATTCACCCCTCCACTTT
CDR3aa: CASSLETRGANNSPLHF
d_gene: -
j_gene: TRBJ1-6
v_gene: TRBV5-1
abundance: -

CDR3nt: TGTGCCAGCAGTCCCGGGACTAGCGACTACAATGAGCAGTTCTTC
CDR3aa: CASSPGTSDYNEQFF
d_gene: TRBD2
j_gene: TRBJ2-1
v_gene: TRBV2
abundance: many

CDR3nt: TGCAGTGCTAGAGAATCCAACTACGAGCAGTACTTC
CDR3aa: CSARESNYEQYF
d_gene: -
j_gene: TRBJ2-7
v_gene: TRBV20-1
abundance: -

CDR3nt: TGCGCCAGCAGCCTCGGACAGGTTAGCTCCTACGAGCAGTACTTC
CDR3aa: CASSLGQVSSYEQYF
d_gene: TRBD1
j_gene: TRBJ2-7
v_gene: TRBV5-1
abundance: many

CDR3nt: TGTGCCAGCAGACCTACGGACAGGGCGGGCGAGCAGTACTTC
CDR3aa: CASRPTDRAGEQYF
d_gene: TRBD1
j_gene: TRBJ2-7
v_gene: TRBV6-1
abundance: few

CDR3nt: TGCGCCAGCAGCAATCAACCGGGACAGGGATACGAGCAGTACTTC
CDR3aa: CASSNQPGQGYEQYF
d_gene: TRBD1
j_gene: TRBJ2-7
v_gene: TRBV5-1
abundance: few

CDR3nt: TGTGCCAGCAGCGTCAGTACGAGGGGGCAGGAGACCCAGTACTTC
CDR3aa: CASSVSTRGQETQYF
d_gene: TRBD1
j_gene: TRBJ2-5
v_gene: TRBV9
abundance: -

CDR3nt: TGTGCCAGCAGTTCATTGTCTGGGGGAACGAATGAAAAACTGTTTTTT
CDR3aa: CASSSLSGGTNEKLFF
d_gene: -
j_gene: TRBJ1-4
v_gene: TRBV27
abundance: -

CDR3nt: TGTGCCAGTAGTATAGGTCCGTTTCATCAGCCCCAGCATTTT
CDR3aa: CASSIGPFHQPQHF
d_gene: -
j_gene: TRBJ1-5
v_gene: TRBV19
abundance: -

CDR3nt: TGTGCCAGCAGTTCCTTGATGAAAGAGACCCAGTACTTC
CDR3aa: CASSSLMKETQYF
d_gene: -
j_gene: TRBJ2-5
v_gene: TRBV27
abundance: -

CDR3nt: TGTGCCAGCAGTGCCGAGGGGACAGGGGGCTCTGGGGCCAACGTCCTGACTTTC
CDR3aa: CASSAEGTGGSGANVLTF
d_gene: TRBD1
j_gene: TRBJ2-6
v_gene: TRBV2
abundance: -

CDR3nt: TGCACCAGCAGCCACCTCCTAGCTAGCTCCTACGAGCAGTACTTC
CDR3aa: CTSSHLLASSYEQYF
d_gene: -
j_gene: TRBJ2-7
v_gene: TRBV4-1
abundance: -

CDR3nt: TGTGCCAGCAGATACAGGGGTTCAAGCGTCCCTGGGGCCAACGTCCTGACTTTC
CDR3aa: CASRYRGSSVPGANVLTF
d_gene: TRBD1
j_gene: TRBJ2-6
v_gene: TRBV27
abundance: -

CDR3nt: TGTGCCAGCAGTATACCGGGACGAGTCTACAATGAGCAGTTCTTC
CDR3aa: CASSIPGRVYNEQFF
d_gene: -
j_gene: TRBJ2-1
v_gene: TRBV28
abundance: -

CDR3nt: TGTGCCAGCCAATGGACAGGGAAGGGCACAGATACGCAGTATTTT
CDR3aa: CASQWTGKGTDTQYF
d_gene: TRBD1
j_gene: TRBJ2-3
v_gene: TRBV11-2
abundance: few

CDR3nt: TGTGCCATCAGTGAAAACGGACAGGGGGTTCTCAATGAGCAGTTCTTC
CDR3aa: CAISENGQGVLNEQFF
d_gene: TRBD1
j_gene: TRBJ2-1
v_gene: TRBV10-3
abundance: -

CDR3nt: TGTGCCATCAGTGAGTCTAGCGGGAGCCTCAATGAGCAGTTCTTC
CDR3aa: CAISESSGSLNEQFF
d_gene: TRBD2
j_gene: TRBJ2-1
v_gene: TRBV10-3
abundance: few

CDR3nt: TGTGCCAGCAGCTTGGACGGCGCACGGGATACGCAGTATTTT
CDR3aa: CASSLDGARDTQYF
d_gene: -
j_gene: TRBJ2-3
v_gene: TRBV5-6
abundance: few

CDR3nt: TGTGCCAGCAGCCACGGAAACATTGGCGGGAGCTACGAGCAGTACTTC
CDR3aa: CASSHGNIGGSYEQYF
d_gene: TRBD2
j_gene: TRBJ2-7
v_gene: TRBV3-1
abundance: -